The source of this T cell receptor (beta chain) is a study of blood T cell repertoires in COVID-19. V lost 0 bases and J 1 base, leaving 4 bases between the germline ends. The CDR3 has 14 amino acids. Germline V gives CDR1 SGHRS, CDR2 YFSETQ. Clones were read by immunoSEQ multiplex PCR, and TCRdb kept only the in-frame ones, dropping some. This sample has roughly 190,000 clones; roughly 82% occur once, and the top ten carry 10% to 15%. The material sequenced was PBMCs or T cells enriched from blood (not recorded which). The V call is TRBV5-1, the J call TRBJ2-2; unclear D gene. The receptor comes from a middle-aged man who had recovered from COVID-19. DNA of the CDR3: TGCGCCAGCAGCTTGGGACAGAACACCGGGGAGCTGTTTTTT. Protein sequence: CASSLGQNTGELFF.